The TCR beta chain described here comes from a study of T cells in Graves' hyperthyroidism and ophthalmopathy. Overall study context: Sampling of peripheral blood happened at initial diagnosis, prior to any treatment.

Findings of the study overall: Clonotypes that were expanded in thyroid above 0.001 mostly appeared in blood too. In validation, the model predicted ophthalmopathy. These predictions came a median approximately six months before onset.

This clonotype was recorded many times. Its target is not known. Germline trimming cut 2 bases from V and 2 bases from J; bases unmatched to any gene: 4. The CDR3 spans 16 residues. Germline values: CDR1 SGHTA, CDR2 FQGTGA. Regions amplified from RNA transcripts were the TCR beta CDR3 regions. Carried out on the TCR CDR3, a first-round RT-PCR used the HTBI primer set. TCRdb called the multiplex PCR reads again in MiXCR, with one record for every CDR3 protein. The sample records under 300,000 distinct CDR3 sequences, about an eighth being singletons. Fresh peripheral blood, about 9.9 ml, yielded the PBMCs.

The sequence derives from a woman aged 30 to 39 with Graves' hyperthyroidism that later progressed to Graves' ophthalmopathy. The sequencing sample was made of blood. The chain has TRBV7-3 and TRBJ2-2, with 8 bases that match TRBD2. CDR3 in amino acids: CASSLFAGGNTGELFF. CDR3 coding DNA: TGTGCCAGCAGCTTATTCGCGGGAGGTAACACCGGGGAGCTGTTTTTT.